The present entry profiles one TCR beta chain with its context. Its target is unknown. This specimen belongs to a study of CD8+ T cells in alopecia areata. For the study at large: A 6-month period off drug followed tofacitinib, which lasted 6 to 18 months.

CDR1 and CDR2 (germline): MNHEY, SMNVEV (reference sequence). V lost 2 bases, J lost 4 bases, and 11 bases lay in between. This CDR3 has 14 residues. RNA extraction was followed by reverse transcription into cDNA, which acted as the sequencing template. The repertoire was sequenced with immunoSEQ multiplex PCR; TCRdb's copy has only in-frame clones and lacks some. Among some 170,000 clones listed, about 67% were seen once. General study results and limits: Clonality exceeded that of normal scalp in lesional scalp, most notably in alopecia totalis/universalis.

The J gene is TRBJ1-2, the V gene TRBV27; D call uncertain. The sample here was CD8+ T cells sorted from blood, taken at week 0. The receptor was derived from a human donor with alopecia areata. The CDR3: CASSLNGNPYGYTF. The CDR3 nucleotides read TGTGCCAGCAGTTTAAACGGGAATCCCTATGGCTACACCTTC.